This T cell receptor beta chain derives from a study of CD8+ T cells in alopecia areata. Sorting used CD4, CD8alpha, NKG2D, NKG2ACE and other markers on pooled cutaneous lymph node cells. General observations from the study: Higher clonality was seen in lesional scalp than in normal scalp, especially in alopecia totalis/universalis. Among patients, TCR sharing was less clear than in mice, a difference possibly due in part to HLA diversity in the patient population.

Only a few counts were recorded for this clone. Antigen unknown. The gene names here belong to mouse. The sequence runs out 4 residues before the end of the CDR3; the remainder is reconstructed from the germline J gene. CDR1 NSQYPW and CDR2 LRSPGD come from the germline V gene (reference sequence). V gave up 0 bases and J gave up 3 bases; unmatched junction bases: 6. This CDR3 comprises 16 residues. RNA, once extracted, was reverse transcribed into cDNA for use as the sequencing template. TCRdb keeps only in-frame clones here, not all; method: immunoSEQ multiplex PCR. Sampling found 290,000 or so clones, none seen once.

This chain connects TRBV1 to TRBJ2-3; 7 bases are shared with TRBD2. This receptor was obtained from a C3H/HeJ mouse with alopecia areata. Mouse MHC haplotype: H2-k. The source material was CD4+ T cells sorted from a lymph node. The CDR3 loop reads CTCSADGWGEAETLYF. The covered CDR3 bases are TGCACCTGCAGTGCAGATGGGTGGGGGGAAGCAGAA.